These T cell receptor beta chains were read from a single sample in a study of T cell responses to AZD1222 COVID-19 vaccine. Some clones are missing from TCRdb's copy, which holds only in-frame ones; the method was immunoSEQ multiplex PCR. The table has roughly 200,000 clones, 85% to 95% seen once. The material was peripheral blood, obtained on day 0 of AZD1222 vaccination. All receptors derive from an adult in good health. Both conserved end residues are part of each CDR3. The D gene is left open where the match is weak. Clone size appears in some rows only: once, few, many, or a class for an expanded clone.

TRBJ1-2 TRBV19 NA TRBD1 CASEDREGYGYTF TGTGCCAGTGAGGACAGGGAGGGCTATGGCTACACCTTC
TRBJ1-1 TRBV7-8 NA NA CASSLGSRDNTEAFF TGTGCCAGCAGCTTAGGATCCAGGGATAACACTGAAGCTTTCTTT
TRBJ1-3 TRBV7-8 NA NA CASSQGQFLSGNTIYF TGTGCCAGCAGCCAAGGACAGTTCCTCTCTGGAAACACCATATATTTT
TRBJ1-2 TRBV25-1 NA TRBD1 CASSEYTGVGYGYTF TGTGCCAGCAGTGAATACACAGGGGTGGGGTATGGCTACACCTTC
TRBJ2-7 TRBV6-6 NA TRBD1 CASSYQGVRLEQYF TGTGCCAGCAGTTACCAGGGGGTAAGGTTGGAGCAGTACTTC
TRBJ2-1 TRBV7-6 NA TRBD2 CASSSGLAGGLNEQFF TGTGCCAGCAGCTCGGGACTAGCGGGGGGGCTCAATGAGCAGTTCTTC
TRBJ2-1 TRBV7-9 NA NA CASSSRGGLNDEQFF TGTGCCAGCAGCTCCAGAGGGGGGTTAAATGATGAGCAGTTCTTC
TRBJ1-5 TRBV19 NA TRBD1 CASSSQGVGQPQHF TGTGCCAGTAGTTCACAGGGGGTGGGTCAGCCCCAGCATTTT
TRBJ1-2 TRBV10-3 NA NA CATNGGPSGYTF TGTGCCACCAACGGGGGACCATCTGGCTACACCTTC
TRBJ2-7 TRBV6-5 NA NA CASSLGVYEQYF TGTGCCAGCAGCCTCGGGGTTTACGAGCAGTACTTC
TRBJ2-5 TRBV5-8 NA NA CASSLIGLETQYF TGTGCCAGCAGCTTGATAGGACTAGAGACCCAGTACTTC
TRBJ1-3 TRBV11-3 NA NA CASSFKGRPGNTIYF TGTGCCAGCAGCTTTAAGGGGCGACCTGGAAACACCATATATTTT
TRBJ2-5 TRBV9 once TRBD2 CASSPSGLALETQYF TGTGCCAGCAGCCCCTCGGGACTAGCTCTAGAGACCCAGTACTTC
TRBJ1-2 TRBV5-4 NA TRBD1 CASSPDRAHGYTF TGTGCCAGCAGCCCGGACAGGGCGCATGGCTACACCTTC
TRBJ1-1 TRBV27 NA NA CASSWGGHTEAFF TGTGCCAGCAGTTGGGGGGGACACACTGAAGCTTTCTTT
TRBJ1-2 TRBV27 once NA CASSLTPQRGINYGYTF TGTGCCAGCAGTTTAACGCCCCAACGGGGTATTAACTATGGCTACACCTTC
TRBJ1-1 TRBV2 NA TRBD1 CASRDRGSVNTEAFF TGTGCCAGCCGGGACAGGGGGTCCGTGAACACTGAAGCTTTCTTT
TRBJ2-5 TRBV29-1 NA NA CSVESGDYQETQYF TGCAGCGTTGAATCGGGGGACTACCAAGAGACCCAGTACTTC
TRBJ2-1 TRBV2 NA TRBD2 CASTGGFRVNEQFF TGTGCCAGCACCGGGGGGTTCAGGGTCAATGAGCAGTTCTTC
TRBJ2-7 TRBV28 NA TRBD1 CASSSAGTGSYEQYF TGTGCCAGCAGTTCCGCCGGGACAGGTTCCTACGAGCAGTACTTC
TRBJ1-6 TRBV7-3 NA TRBD1 CASSAERGLGSPLHF TGTGCCAGCAGCGCCGAGAGGGGGCTCGGTTCACCCCTCCACTTT
TRBJ1-1 TRBV2 once TRBD1 CASSETLRQGGEAFF TGTGCCAGCAGTGAAACCCTGCGACAGGGGGGTGAAGCTTTCTTT
TRBJ1-2 TRBV2 NA TRBD1 CASSSTGVNYGYTF TGTGCCAGCAGTAGCACAGGGGTTAACTATGGCTACACCTTC
TRBJ1-6 TRBV28 NA NA CASSLPQRNSPLHF TGTGCCAGCAGTTTGCCCCAGAGGAATTCACCCCTCCACTTT
TRBJ1-5 TRBV28 NA TRBD1 CASSVGTGSQPQHF TGTGCCAGCAGTGTGGGGACAGGGAGTCAGCCCCAGCATTTT
TRBJ1-1 TRBV6-5 NA NA CASSYRGLNTEAFF TGTGCCAGCAGTTACAGGGGACTGAACACTGAAGCTTTCTTT
TRBJ2-7 TRBV21-1 NA NA CASSRPTAKYEQYF TGTGCCAGCAGCAGACCGACAGCAAAATACGAGCAGTACTTC
TRBJ1-2 TRBV7-9 NA TRBD1 CASSLDIKTGTGYTF TGTGCCAGCAGCTTAGATATTAAGACAGGGACTGGCTACACCTTC
TRBJ1-4 TRBV5-1 NA NA CASSLEVNRGEKLFF TGCGCCAGCAGCTTGGAAGTCAATCGTGGCGAAAAACTGTTTTTT
TRBJ2-1 TRBV6-2/TRBV6-3 NA TRBD2 CASSWRTSYEQFF TGTGCCAGCAGTTGGCGGACTAGTTATGAGCAGTTCTTC
TRBJ1-2 TRBV9 many NA CASSVGPNYGYTF TGTGCCAGCAGCGTAGGGCCCAACTATGGCTACACCTTC
TRBJ1-1 TRBV4-1 NA NA CASSQVRGTEAFF TGCGCCAGCAGCCAAGTACGAGGCACTGAAGCTTTCTTT
TRBJ2-2 TRBV12-5 NA TRBD2 CASGSYTSGGPGGTGELFF TGTGCTAGTGGTTCTTATACTAGCGGGGGTCCCGGAGGTACCGGGGAGCTGTTTTTT
TRBJ2-1 TRBV3-1/TRBV3-2 NA NA CASSLEGHRLEQFF TGTGCCAGCAGCCTTGAGGGACATCGGCTTGAGCAGTTCTTC
TRBJ1-5 TRBV7-2 NA NA CASSFREAQPQHF TGTGCCAGCAGCTTTCGCGAAGCCCAGCCCCAGCATTTT
TRBJ1-2 TRBV4-2 NA NA CASSRLGDRPDNYGYTF TGTGCCAGCAGCCGTCTAGGCGACAGGCCTGATAACTATGGCTACACCTTC
TRBJ2-7 TRBV9 NA NA CASSVARHSYEQYF TGTGCCAGCAGCGTAGCCAGGCATTCCTACGAGCAGTACTTC
TRBJ2-7 TRBV11-1 NA TRBD1 CASSLLGTGVSYEQYF TGTGCCAGCAGCTTATTAGGGACAGGGGTCTCCTACGAGCAGTACTTC
TRBJ1-6 TRBV30 NA NA CAWSVLRGGSGSPLHF TGTGCCTGGAGTGTACTTCGTGGGGGCTCAGGGTCACCCCTCCACTTT
TRBJ1-2 TRBV3-1/TRBV3-2 once TRBD1 CASSQGRGGAGGYTF TGTGCCAGCAGCCAAGGGCGAGGGGGCGCGGGTGGCTACACCTTC
TRBJ1-5 TRBV27 once NA CASSLQGSHQPQHF TGTGCCAGCAGTTTACAGGGGTCACATCAGCCCCAGCATTTT
TRBJ2-3 TRBV18 NA TRBD2 CASSPLSSGATDTQYF TGTGCCAGCTCACCACTGTCTAGCGGGGCGACAGATACGCAGTATTTT
TRBJ1-1 TRBV5-5 once TRBD1 CASTLDRGNTEAFF TGTGCCAGCACCTTAGACAGGGGGAACACTGAAGCTTTCTTT
TRBJ1-2 TRBV19 once TRBD1 CASSRTTGPTYGYTF TGTGCCAGTAGTCGAACGACAGGGCCAACCTATGGCTACACCTTC
TRBJ1-1 TRBV9 NA NA CASSVATWEGNTEAFF TGTGCCAGCAGCGTAGCTACATGGGAGGGGAACACTGAAGCTTTCTTT
TRBJ2-7 TRBV6-2/TRBV6-3 NA TRBD2 CASSYGTSGSYEQYF TGTGCCAGCAGTTATGGGACTAGCGGCTCCTACGAGCAGTACTTC